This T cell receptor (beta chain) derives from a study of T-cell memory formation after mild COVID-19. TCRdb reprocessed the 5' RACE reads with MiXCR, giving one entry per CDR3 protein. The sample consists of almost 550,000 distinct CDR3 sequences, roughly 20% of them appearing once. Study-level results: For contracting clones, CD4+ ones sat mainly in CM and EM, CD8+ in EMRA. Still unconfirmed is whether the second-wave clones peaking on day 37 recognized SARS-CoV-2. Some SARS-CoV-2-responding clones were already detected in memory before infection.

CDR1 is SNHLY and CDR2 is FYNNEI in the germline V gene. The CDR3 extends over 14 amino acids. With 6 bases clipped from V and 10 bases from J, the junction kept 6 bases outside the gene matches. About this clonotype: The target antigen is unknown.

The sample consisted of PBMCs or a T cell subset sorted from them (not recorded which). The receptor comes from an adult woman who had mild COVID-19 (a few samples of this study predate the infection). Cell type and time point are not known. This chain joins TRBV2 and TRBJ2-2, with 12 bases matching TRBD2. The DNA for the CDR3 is TGTGCCAGCAGCCGCGGACTAGCGGGAAAGGAGCTGTTTTTT. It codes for CASSRGLAGKELFF. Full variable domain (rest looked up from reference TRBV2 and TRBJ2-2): EPEVTQTPSHQVTQMGQEVILRCVPISNHLYFYWYRQILGQKVEFLVSFYNNEISEKSEIFDDQFSVERPDGSNFTLKIRSTKLEDSAMYFCASSRGLAGKELFFGEGSRLTVL.